Below, 28 T cell receptor beta chains from the same sample are listed, as sequenced in a study of shared clonotypes between healthy human individuals. Data came from immunoSEQ multiplex PCR; TCRdb stores just in-frame clones and leaves some out. This table has 600,000 to 750,000 clones, more than 70% appearing once. Sample: memory CD4+ T cells sorted from blood. Sample subset: CD45RA-negative fraction. These receptors came from a woman in her 30s in good health.

The rearrangement joins TRBV19 to TRBJ2-1; 9 bases are shared with TRBD2. V shed 5 bases, J shed 4 bases, and the junction held 9 bases outside the gene matches. This CDR3 spans 16 amino acids. CDR1 LNHDA and CDR2 SQIVND come from the germline V gene (reference sequence). CDR3 nucleotides: TGTGCCAGTAGTCCCGTGGCGGGGGGGAGGTACAATGAGCAGTTCTTC. It yields the protein CASSPVAGGRYNEQFF. Supplemented by reference TRBV19 and TRBJ2-1, the full variable domain reads DGGITQSPKYLFRKEGQNVTLSCEQNLNHDAMYWYRQDPGQGLRLIYYSQIVNDFQKGDIAEGYSVSREKKESFPLTVTSAQKNPTAFYLCASSPVAGGRYNEQFFGPGTRLTVL.

This clone has a single count. The chain employs TRBV11-3 and TRBJ2-6; D ambiguous. There are 18 residues in the CDR3. CDR1 is SGHNT and CDR2 is YENEEA in the germline V gene. V lost 0 bases and J lost 4, with 16 bases in between. CDR3 nucleotide sequence: TGTGCCAGCAGCTTAGATGGCATTTCACCAAACGGGGCCAACGTCCTGACTTTC. Protein sequence: CASSLDGISPNGANVLTF.

V usage is TRBV5-1 and J usage is TRBJ2-3, with 9 bases aligning to TRBD2. CDR1 is SGHRS, CDR2 YFSETQ, per germline. J was trimmed by 5 bases and V by 2 bases; bases with no gene match: 6. This CDR3 has 15 residues. This CDR3 is CASSFASGTQDTQYF. In DNA form, the CDR3 reads TGCGCCAGCAGCTTTGCTAGCGGGACCCAAGATACGCAGTATTTT. Based on the CDR3 plus reference TRBV5-1 and TRBJ2-3, the full variable domain is KAGVTQTPRYLIKTRGQQVTLSCSPISGHRSVSWYQQTPGQGLQFLFEYFSETQRNKGNFPGRFSGRQFSNSRSEMNVSTLELGDSALYLCASSFASGTQDTQYFGPGTRLTVL.

The CDR3 DNA follows: TGTGCCAGCAGCCGAGCGGGACAGGGCTACGAGCAGTACTTC. This translates into CASSRAGQGYEQYF. The chain carries TRBV5-4 and TRBJ2-7; the match to TRBD1 covers 9 bases. V lost 4 bases, J lost 3 bases, and 5 bases stayed unmatched. The CDR3 contains 14 residues. Germline-derived CDR1 and CDR2 are SGHNT and YYREEE (reference sequence).

The rearrangement links TRBV30 to TRBJ1-2; 8 nucleotides line up with TRBD1. V dropped 0 bases and J dropped 6; count of bases not matched to a gene: 9. Germline V CDR1 and CDR2: GTSNPN, SVGIG (reference sequence). This CDR3 is 15 amino acids long. The CDR3 is CAWSVPHRGLDGYTF. In DNA form, the CDR3 reads TGTGCCTGGAGTGTACCCCACAGGGGGTTGGATGGCTACACCTTC.

A few counts support this clone. The V and J genes are TRBV9 and TRBJ2-5, with D possibly TRBD2 on 6 matching bases. The V gene's germline CDR1 is SGDLS and CDR2 YYNGEE. Trimming removed 0 bases from V and 5 bases from J, with 17 bases in between. The CDR3 totals 16 residues. In DNA form, the CDR3 reads TGTGCCAGCAGCGTAGGTACGGGCGGGAATTCGGAGACCCAGTACTTC. As protein: CASSVGTGGNSETQYF.

CDR3 sequence reads: CASSPLLAGGSEQFF. The CDR3, as DNA: TGTGCCAGCTCACCTTTGCTAGCGGGGGGGAGTGAGCAGTTCTTC. This chain uses TRBV18 with TRBJ2-1; TRBD2 matches 12 bases. V was pared by 3 bases and J by 9 bases, with 6 bases of the junction left unmatched. The CDR3 is made up of 15 amino acids. CDR1 KGHSH and CDR2 LQKENI come from the germline V gene.

The genes are TRBV7-7 and TRBJ1-4; no clear D. The CDR3 runs 15 residues. V shed 7 bases and J shed 7 bases, with 19 bases lying between them. The germline CDR1 and CDR2 sequences are SSHAT and FNYEAQ (reference sequence). CDR3 residues: CASTLLGRIGEKLFF. The DNA of the CDR3 is TGTGCCAGCACCCTTCTCGGGCGGATTGGTGAAAAACTGTTTTTT.

The chain links TRBV11-3 to TRBJ2-1; 9 bases fit TRBD2. After removal of 4 bases from V and 6 bases from J, the junction contained 4 bases not matched to a gene. Germline-derived CDR1 and CDR2 are SGHNT and YENEEA. The CDR3 is made up of 14 amino acids. Written as DNA, the CDR3 is TGTGCCAGCAGCTCGGCGGGAGGGCTCAATGAGCAGTTCTTC. Protein: CASSSAGGLNEQFF.

The chain uses TRBV7-8 and TRBJ2-7; 9 nucleotides agree with TRBD2. The CDR3 is made up of 18 amino acids. Trimming removed 5 bases from V and 7 bases from J; junction bases left unmatched: 21. CDR1 is SGHVS and CDR2 is FQNEAQ in the germline V gene. The CDR3 protein is CASSPTPPWSGRRGEQYF. The CDR3 DNA reads TGTGCCAGCAGCCCAACCCCCCCCTGGAGCGGGAGGAGGGGTGAGCAGTACTTC.

The chain joins TRBV25-1 to TRBJ2-7, with D maybe TRBD1 (5 bases). This CDR3 spans 15 amino acids. Trimming pared 6 bases from V and 5 bases from J, leaving 20 bases between. Germline V CDR1 and CDR2: MGHDK, SYGVNS. The CDR3 region is CASSKSGWFGNEQYF. Here the CDR3 DNA reads TGTGCCAGCAGCAAATCAGGGTGGTTTGGAAACGAGCAGTACTTC.

The count of this clone is one. The rearrangement links TRBV23-1 to TRBJ1-5; D remains unclear. TRBV23-1 is reported as an ORF; its role is uncertain. The CDR3 covers 16 residues. The germline V and J ends were trimmed by 0 bases and 7 bases, with 16 bases remaining between them. CDR3 DNA: TGCGCCAGCAGTCAATCTCGGGTAGGGCTACTCCAGCCCCAGCATTTT. This translates into CASSQSRVGLLQPQHF.

The CDR3 region has the DNA TGTGCCAGCAGAGGTAGCGGGAGCATGGGAGAGACCCAGTACTTC. As protein: CASRGSGSMGETQYF. This sequence joins TRBV2 and TRBJ2-5, with 9 positions matching TRBD2. Germline CDR1 is SNHLY and CDR2 is FYNNEI. This CDR3 has 15 amino acids. J lost 4 bases, V lost 6 bases, and 9 bases had no gene match.

The rearrangement links TRBV27 to TRBJ1-6, with TRBD1 as a possible D gene (6 bases). Germline V gives CDR1 MNHEY, CDR2 SMNVEV (reference sequence). This CDR3 region has 13 residues. V lost 6 bases to trimming and J lost 9 bases, with 12 bases between them. The CDR3 DNA follows: TGTGCCAGCAGCTGGAAACAGGGTTCACCCCTCCACTTT. Translated: CASSWKQGSPLHF.

Comment on this clone: Being one base from a much bigger clone, this may be a read error. The identical CDR3 is also encoded by other nucleotide sequences in the sample. The V call is TRBV7-2, the J call TRBJ1-1, with D tentatively TRBD1 (5 bases). Trimming took off 5 bases at V and 2 bases at J, with 9 bases between the two ends. Germline lookup yields CDR1 SGHTA and CDR2 FQGNSA. The CDR3 runs 13 residues. The CDR3 nucleotides read TGTGCCAGCAGCCACGACAGAAACACTGAAGCTTTCTTT. Translated, it gives CASSHDRNTEAFF.

To note about this clone: A much bigger clone sits one base away, suggesting this may be a read error. The chain couples TRBV11-3 to TRBJ2-1, with D perhaps TRBD2 (6 bases). CDR1 is SGHNT and CDR2 is YENEEA in the germline V gene. CDR3 length: 13 amino acids. Trimming removed 8 bases from V and 1 base from J, with 9 bases in between. The CDR3 loop is CASGTGSYNEQFF. In nucleotides, the CDR3 is TGTGCCAGCGGGACTGGGTCCTACAATGAGCAGTTCTTC.

This chain links TRBV30 with TRBJ2-5; TRBD1 is a possible D gene (6 bases). Germline CDR1 GTSNPN, CDR2 SVGIG (reference sequence). V was pared by 2 bases and J by 3 bases, with 16 bases between. The CDR3 consists of 15 residues. The CDR3 bases are TGTGCCTGGAGTCTCCCGACAGGACCTAAAGAGACCCAGTACTTC. This gives the protein CAWSLPTGPKETQYF.

CDR3 loop: CASSLDRSRDTQYF. For the CDR3, the DNA is TGTGCCAGCAGTCTCGACCGGTCTCGGGATACGCAGTATTTT. The V and J genes are TRBV7-6 and TRBJ2-3, with unresolved D. The germline CDR1 and CDR2 sequences are SGHVS and FNYEAQ. With 6 bases removed from V and 6 bases from J, the gap between germline ends came to 16 bases. The CDR3 consists of 14 residues. Full variable domain (remainder filled in from reference TRBV7-6 and TRBJ2-3): GAGVSQSPRYKVTKRGQDVALRCDPISGHVSLYWYRQALGQGPEFLTYFNYEAQQDKSGLPNDRFSAERPEGSISTLTIQRTEQRDSAMYRCASSLDRSRDTQYFGPGTRLTVL.

The V gene is TRBV19, the J gene TRBJ1-5, with D possibly being TRBD1 (5 bases). The CDR3 spans 15 residues. Germline values: CDR1 LNHDA, CDR2 SQIVND (reference sequence). V was clipped by 6 bases and J by 7 bases, with 19 bases between them. The CDR3 region is CASSPTPGLEQPQHF. Written as DNA, the CDR3 is TGTGCCAGTAGCCCCACCCCGGGGCTGGAACAGCCCCAGCATTTT.

V usage is TRBV4-1 and J usage is TRBJ1-4; unclear D gene. The CDR3 is 17 residues long. The V end lost 0 bases, the J end lost 1 base, and 12 bases lay between the germline ends. The germline CDR1 and CDR2 sequences are MGHRA and YSYEKL. The CDR3 bases are TGCGCCAGCAGCCAAGACCGCGATATAGGAACTAATGAAAAACTGTTTTTT. Its translation: CASSQDRDIGTNEKLFF.

This clone has a single count. The chain employs TRBV19 and TRBJ2-1; 12 positions agree with TRBD2. Germline CDR1 is LNHDA and CDR2 is SQIVND (reference sequence). The CDR3 totals 16 residues. J lost 8 bases, V lost 5 bases, and 10 bases had no gene match. Here the CDR3 reads CASSSTRGLAGDEQFF. The CDR3 DNA follows: TGTGCCAGTAGTTCCACCCGGGGACTAGCGGGCGATGAGCAGTTCTTC.

This chain connects TRBV18 to TRBJ1-5; maybe TRBD1 (6 bases). CDR3 length equals 15 residues. Per germline, CDR1 KGHSH and CDR2 LQKENI. V shed 4 bases and J shed 3 bases, with 13 bases lying between them. As DNA, the CDR3 is TGTGCCAGCTCACAACAGGGCGACCTCAATCAGCCCCAGCATTTT. This codes for CASSQQGDLNQPQHF.

V usage is TRBV5-1 and J usage is TRBJ1-4; D is ambiguous. This CDR3 spans 14 amino acids. Trimming stripped 0 bases from V and 8 bases from J, with 11 bases between. CDR1 and CDR2 from the germline V gene are SGHRS and YFSETQ. The CDR3 DNA follows: TGCGCCAGCAGCTTGGGTCGAGGAAGCGAAAAACTGTTTTTT. This codes for CASSLGRGSEKLFF.

The gene calls are TRBV28 and TRBJ1-5, with a tentative D call TRBD1 (6 bases). Per germline, CDR1 MDHEN and CDR2 SYDVKM. The CDR3 has 15 amino acids. V was clipped by 6 bases and J by 6 bases, with 18 bases between them. CDR3 nucleotides: TGTGCCAGCAGCGTTGGGGGCACCCGGAGTCAGCCCCAGCATTTT. The encoded protein is CASSVGGTRSQPQHF.

The chain couples TRBV7-8 to TRBJ2-2, with D perhaps matching TRBD1 or TRBD2 (5 bases each). V gave up 0 bases and J gave up 8 bases, with 16 bases separating them. The CDR3 loop spans 16 amino acids. The germline gives CDR1 SGHVS, CDR2 FQNEAQ. The CDR3 bases are TGTGCCAGCAGCTTAGCGAGGGACCCTCTCTTGGGGGAGCTGTTTTTT. Protein: CASSLARDPLLGELFF.

CDR3 nucleotides: TGCAGCGTTGACAAGGGAAACACCGGGGAGCTGTTTTTT. Residues: CSVDKGNTGELFF. The V gene is TRBV29-1, the J gene TRBJ2-2; D unclear. There are 13 residues in the CDR3. CDR1 and CDR2 from the germline V gene are SQVTM and ANQGSEA. Trimming pared 3 bases from V and 2 bases from J, leaving 7 bases between.

This clone has a handful of counts. CDR3 in DNA: TGTGCCACCAGCAGAGGACAGGGGGCGGGTGAGCAGTACTTC. It encodes CATSRGQGAGEQYF. The V and J genes are TRBV15 and TRBJ2-7; 10 bases map to TRBD1. With V trimmed by 1 base and J by 7 bases, 4 bases remained unmatched. This CDR3 contains 14 residues. Germline CDR1 LNHNV, CDR2 YYDKDF (reference sequence).

The sample holds a few counts of this clone. The chain joins TRBV10-1 to TRBJ2-2; no definite D call. CDR1 is WNHNN and CDR2 is SYGVQD in the germline V gene (reference sequence). This CDR3 has 13 amino acids. V gave up 2 bases and J gave up 4 bases, with 5 bases separating them. The CDR3 is CASSEPRTGELFF. In DNA, the CDR3 is TGCGCCAGCAGTGAGCCTCGCACCGGGGAGCTGTTTTTT.